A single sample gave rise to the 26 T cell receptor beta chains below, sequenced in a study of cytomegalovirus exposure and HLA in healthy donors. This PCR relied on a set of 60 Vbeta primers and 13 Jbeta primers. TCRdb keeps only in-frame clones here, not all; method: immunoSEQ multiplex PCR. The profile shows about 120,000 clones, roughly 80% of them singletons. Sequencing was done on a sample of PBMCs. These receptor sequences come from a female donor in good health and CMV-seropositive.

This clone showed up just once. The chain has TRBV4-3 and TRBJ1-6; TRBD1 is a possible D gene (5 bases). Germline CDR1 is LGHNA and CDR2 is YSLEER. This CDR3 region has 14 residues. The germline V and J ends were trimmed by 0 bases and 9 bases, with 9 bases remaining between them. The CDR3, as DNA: TGCGCCAGCAGCCAAGATATAGGGGCTTCACCCCTCCACTTT. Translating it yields CASSQDIGASPLHF.

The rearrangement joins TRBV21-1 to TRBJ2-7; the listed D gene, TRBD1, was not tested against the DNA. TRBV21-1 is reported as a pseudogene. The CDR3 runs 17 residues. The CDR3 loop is CASSNLTGQKTTYEQYF. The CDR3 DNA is TGTGCCAGCAGCAATCTGACGGGACAAAAAACGACTTACGAGCAGTACTTC.

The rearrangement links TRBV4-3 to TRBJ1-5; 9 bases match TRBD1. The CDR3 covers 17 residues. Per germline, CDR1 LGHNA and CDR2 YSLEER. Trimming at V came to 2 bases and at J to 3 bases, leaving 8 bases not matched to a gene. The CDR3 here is CASSQRLWTGANQPQHF. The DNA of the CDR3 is TGCGCCAGCAGCCAACGGCTATGGACAGGGGCCAATCAGCCCCAGCATTTT.

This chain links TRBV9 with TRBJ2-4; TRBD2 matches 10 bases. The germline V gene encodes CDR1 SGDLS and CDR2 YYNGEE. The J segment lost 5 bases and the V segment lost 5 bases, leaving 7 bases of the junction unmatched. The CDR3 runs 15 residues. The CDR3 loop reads CASSLTSGPQNIQYF. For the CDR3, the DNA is TGTGCCAGCAGTTTGACTAGCGGGCCGCAAAACATTCAGTACTTC.

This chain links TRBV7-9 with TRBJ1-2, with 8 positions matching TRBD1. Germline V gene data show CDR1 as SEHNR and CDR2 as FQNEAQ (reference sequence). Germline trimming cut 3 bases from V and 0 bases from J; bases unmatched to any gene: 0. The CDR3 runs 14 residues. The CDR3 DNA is TGTGCCAGCAGCTTGACAGGGGCTAACTATGGCTACACCTTC. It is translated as CASSLTGANYGYTF.

CDR3 region: CASSVGGTGVPYGYTF. CDR3 bases: TGTGCCAGCAGCGTAGGTGGGACAGGGGTCCCCTATGGCTACACCTTC. The V call is TRBV9, the J call TRBJ1-2; 10 nucleotides agree with TRBD1. The CDR3 loop spans 16 amino acids. V shed 0 bases and J 4 bases; nucleotides not matched to a gene: 6. Germline V lookup: CDR1 SGDLS, CDR2 YYNGEE.

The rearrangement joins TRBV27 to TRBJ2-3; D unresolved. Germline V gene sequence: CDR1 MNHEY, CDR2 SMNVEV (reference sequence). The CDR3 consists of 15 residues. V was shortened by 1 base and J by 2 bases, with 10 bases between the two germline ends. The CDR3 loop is CASSLWAPSTDTQYF. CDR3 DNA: TGTGCCAGCAGTTTATGGGCACCTTCCACAGATACGCAGTATTTT.

The CDR3 is CASSYSSTAGELFF. DNA for the CDR3: TGTGCCAGCAGTTACTCTTCAACGGCCGGGGAGCTGTTTTTT. This chain uses TRBV6-5 with TRBJ2-2; D not certain. The CDR3 runs 14 residues. The V gene lost 0 bases and the J gene lost 6 bases, with 8 bases spanning the gap. The germline CDR1 and CDR2 sequences are MNHEY and SVGAGI.

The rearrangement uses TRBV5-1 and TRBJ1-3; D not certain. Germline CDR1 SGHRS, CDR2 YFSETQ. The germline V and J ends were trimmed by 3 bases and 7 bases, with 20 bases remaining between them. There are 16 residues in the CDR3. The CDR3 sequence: CASSSGVGVGWNTIYF. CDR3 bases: TGCGCCAGCAGCTCCGGAGTCGGGGTCGGCTGGAACACCATATATTTT.

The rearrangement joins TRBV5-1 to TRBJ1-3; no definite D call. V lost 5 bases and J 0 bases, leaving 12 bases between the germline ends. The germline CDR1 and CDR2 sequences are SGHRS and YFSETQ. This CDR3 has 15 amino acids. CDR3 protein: CASRHEPNSGNTIYF. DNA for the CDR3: TGCGCCAGCAGACATGAACCCAACTCTGGAAACACCATATATTTT.

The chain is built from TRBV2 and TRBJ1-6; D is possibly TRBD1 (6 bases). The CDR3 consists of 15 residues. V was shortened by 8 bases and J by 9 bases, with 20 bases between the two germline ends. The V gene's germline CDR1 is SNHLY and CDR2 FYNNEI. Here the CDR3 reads CASDRMSTGGSPLHF. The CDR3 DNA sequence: TGTGCCAGCGATCGGATGTCGACAGGCGGTTCACCCCTCCACTTT.

The CDR3 region has the DNA TGTGCCAGCACCGAACTGGGGACAGCTGACAATGAGCAGTTCTTC. Translating it yields CASTELGTADNEQFF. The chain uses TRBV7-9 and TRBJ2-1; 7 nucleotides line up with TRBD1. V was pared by 7 bases and J by 5 bases, with 11 bases of the junction left unmatched. Germline CDR1 reads SEHNR; CDR2 reads FQNEAQ (reference sequence). The CDR3 has 15 amino acids.

The CDR3 here is CAWSRGQGGPYEQYF. CDR3 bases: TGTGCCTGGTCCAGAGGGCAGGGGGGACCCTACGAGCAGTACTTC. The chain is built from TRBV30 and TRBJ2-7; D is perhaps TRBD1 (7 bases). The CDR3 extends over 15 amino acids. The V end was cut by 5 bases, the J end by 2 bases, with 19 bases between. In germline, CDR1 is GTSNPN, CDR2 SVGIG (reference sequence).

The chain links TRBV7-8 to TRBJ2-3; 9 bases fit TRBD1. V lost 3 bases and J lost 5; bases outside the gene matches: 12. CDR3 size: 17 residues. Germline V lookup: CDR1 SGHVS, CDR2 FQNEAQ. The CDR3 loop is CASSFMTGQGQGDTQYF. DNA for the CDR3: TGTGCCAGCAGCTTTATGACTGGACAGGGGCAAGGAGATACGCAGTATTTT.

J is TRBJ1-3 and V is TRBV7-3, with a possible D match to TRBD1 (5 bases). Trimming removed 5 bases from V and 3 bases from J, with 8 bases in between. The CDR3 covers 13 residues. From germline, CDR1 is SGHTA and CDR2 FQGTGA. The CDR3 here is CASSQTVGNTIYF. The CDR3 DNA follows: TGTGCCAGCAGCCAGACAGTTGGAAACACCATATATTTT. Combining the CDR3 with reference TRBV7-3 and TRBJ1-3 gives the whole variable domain GAGVSQTPSNKVTEKGKYVELRCDPISGHTALYWYRQSLGQGPEFLIYFQGTGAADDSGLPNDRFFAVRPEGSVSTLKIQRTERGDSAVYLCASSQTVGNTIYFGEGSWLTVV.

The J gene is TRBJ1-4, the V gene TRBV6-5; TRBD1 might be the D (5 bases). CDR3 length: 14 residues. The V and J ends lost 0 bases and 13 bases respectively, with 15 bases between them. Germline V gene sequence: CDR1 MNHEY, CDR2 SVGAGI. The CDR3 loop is CASSYSSGAGRLFF. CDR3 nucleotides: TGTGCCAGCAGTTACTCTTCCGGGGCCGGGAGACTGTTTTTT.

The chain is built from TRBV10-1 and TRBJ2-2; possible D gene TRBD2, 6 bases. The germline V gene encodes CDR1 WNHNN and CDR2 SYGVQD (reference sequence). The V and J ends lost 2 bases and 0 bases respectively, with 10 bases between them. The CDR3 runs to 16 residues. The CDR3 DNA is TGCGCCAGCAGTGAGGCGGGGTCACCGAACACCGGGGAGCTGTTTTTT. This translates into CASSEAGSPNTGELFF.

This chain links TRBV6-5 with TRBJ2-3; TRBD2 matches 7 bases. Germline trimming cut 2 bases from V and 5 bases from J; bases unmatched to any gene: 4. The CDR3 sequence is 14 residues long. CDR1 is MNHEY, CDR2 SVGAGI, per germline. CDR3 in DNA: TGTGCCAGCAGTTACCGGCGGGGGAGAGATACGCAGTATTTT. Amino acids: CASSYRRGRDTQYF.

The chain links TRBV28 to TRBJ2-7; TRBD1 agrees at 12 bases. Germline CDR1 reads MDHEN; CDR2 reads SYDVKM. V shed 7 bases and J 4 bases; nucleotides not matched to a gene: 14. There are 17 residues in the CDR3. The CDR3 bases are TGTGCCAGCAAACTCCCCGGGACAGGGGGCGGAAATTACGAGCAGTACTTC. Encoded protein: CASKLPGTGGGNYEQYF.

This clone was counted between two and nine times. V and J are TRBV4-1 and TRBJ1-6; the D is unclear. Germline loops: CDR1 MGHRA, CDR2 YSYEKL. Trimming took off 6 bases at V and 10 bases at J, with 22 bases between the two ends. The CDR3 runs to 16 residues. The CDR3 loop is CASSPIAGAVQSPLHF. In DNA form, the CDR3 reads TGCGCCAGCAGTCCAATTGCGGGCGCGGTGCAATCACCCCTCCACTTT.

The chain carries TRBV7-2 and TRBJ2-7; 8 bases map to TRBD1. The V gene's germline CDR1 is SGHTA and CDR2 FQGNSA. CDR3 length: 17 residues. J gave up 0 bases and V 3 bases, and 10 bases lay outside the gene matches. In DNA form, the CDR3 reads TGTGCCAGCAGCTTCAGACAGGGGACCCGGGCCTCCTACGAGCAGTACTTC. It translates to CASSFRQGTRASYEQYF.

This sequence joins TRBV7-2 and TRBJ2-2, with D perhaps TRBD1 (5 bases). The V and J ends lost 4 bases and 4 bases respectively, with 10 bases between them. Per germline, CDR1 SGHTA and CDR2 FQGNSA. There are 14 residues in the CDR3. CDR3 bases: TGTGCCAGCAGCTACGGGCAGGGCACCGGGGAGCTGTTTTTT. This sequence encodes CASSYGQGTGELFF.

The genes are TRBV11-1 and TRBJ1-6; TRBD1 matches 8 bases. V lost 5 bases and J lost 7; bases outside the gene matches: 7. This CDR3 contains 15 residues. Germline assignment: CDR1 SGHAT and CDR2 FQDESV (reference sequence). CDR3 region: CASSPRQGSNSPLHF. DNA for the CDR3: TGTGCCAGCAGCCCAAGACAGGGGTCAAATTCACCCCTCCACTTT. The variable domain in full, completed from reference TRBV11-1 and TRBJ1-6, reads EAEVAQSPRYKITEKSQAVAFWCDPISGHATLYWYRQILGQGPELLVQFQDESVVDDSQLPKDRFSAERLKGVDSTLKIQPAELGDSAMYLCASSPRQGSNSPLHFGNGTRLTVT.

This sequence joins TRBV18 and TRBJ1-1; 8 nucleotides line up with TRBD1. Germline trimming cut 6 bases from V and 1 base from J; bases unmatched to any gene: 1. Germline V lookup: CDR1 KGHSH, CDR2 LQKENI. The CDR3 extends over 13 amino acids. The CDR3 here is CASSGQANTEAFF. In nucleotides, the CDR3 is TGTGCCAGCTCGGGACAGGCGAACACTGAAGCTTTCTTT.

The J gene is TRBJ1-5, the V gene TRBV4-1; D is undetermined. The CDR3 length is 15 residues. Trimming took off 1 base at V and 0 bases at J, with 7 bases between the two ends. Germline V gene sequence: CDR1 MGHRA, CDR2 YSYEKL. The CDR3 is CASSQVPGSNQPQHF. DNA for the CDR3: TGCGCCAGCAGCCAAGTACCGGGTAGCAATCAGCCCCAGCATTTT.

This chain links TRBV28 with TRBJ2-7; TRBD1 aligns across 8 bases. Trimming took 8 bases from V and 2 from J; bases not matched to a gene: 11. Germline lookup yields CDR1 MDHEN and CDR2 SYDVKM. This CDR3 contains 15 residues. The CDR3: CASLGSTGAPYEQYF. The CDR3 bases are TGTGCCAGCTTGGGGTCGACAGGGGCCCCCTACGAGCAGTACTTC. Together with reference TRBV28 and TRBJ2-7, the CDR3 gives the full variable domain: DVKVTQSSRYLVKRTGEKVFLECVQDMDHENMFWYRQDPGLGLRLIYFSYDVKMKEKGDIPEGYSVSREKKERFSLILESASTNQTSMYLCASLGSTGAPYEQYFGPGTRLTVT.